The T cell receptor beta chain under discussion was sequenced for a study of blood T cells in healthy people across ages. The use of a sample-barcoded 5' primer and a J-beta primer mix characterized a second PCR of 7 to 11 cycles. TCRdb redid the calling of the 5' RACE reads with MiXCR, one entry per CDR3 protein. This table has 1 million or so distinct CDR3 sequences, about 23% appearing once. This CDR3 is 9 amino acids long. Germline CDR1 is SQVTM and CDR2 is ANQGSEA. V was shortened by 4 bases and J by 7 bases, with 4 bases between the two germline ends. This clonotype was recorded many times. The data were also submitted as part of a second study, on T cells of mothers and their children. That investigation notes: Related mother and child pairs showed slightly greater overlap (not significant) than unrelated pairs did.

V and J are TRBV29-1 and TRBJ1-1; D not resolved. The receptor comes from a girl aged 2-9 years in good health. The sample taken for sequencing was blood. CDR3 amino acids: CSVGGEAFF. In DNA form, the CDR3 reads TGCAGCGTTGGAGGTGAAGCTTTCTTT.